This is a list of T cell receptor beta chains from one sample in a study of cytomegalovirus exposure and HLA in healthy donors. TCRdb keeps only in-frame clones here, not all; method: immunoSEQ multiplex PCR. The data hold about 71,000 clones, with around 96% observed a single time. Material: PBMCs. These receptors were collected from a man between 18 and 35 years old in good health and CMV-seropositive. Each CDR3 is given with its conserved first and last residue. Each record gives: J gene, V gene, CDR3 protein.

>TRBJ2-5|TRBV4-1
CASSQTGAGETQYF
>TRBJ2-5|TRBV10-3
CAIGRAGAGETQYF
>TRBJ2-7|TRBV13
CASSSDRRERAYEQYF
>TRBJ2-2|TRBV29-1
CSVEARRTSGVNTGELFF
>TRBJ2-5|TRBV4-1
CASSQEWATAQETQYF
>TRBJ2-7|TRBV28
CASRKPGTGSYEQYF
>TRBJ1-1|TRBV27
CATLLRYTEAFF
>TRBJ2-2|TRBV5-1
CASRDRGSAGELFF
>TRBJ1-1|TRBV6-1
CASVNRGMDTEAFF
>TRBJ1-4|TRBV30
CAWSVGGNEKLFF
>TRBJ2-7|TRBV28
CASSPHPGLAGGPSGYEQYF
>TRBJ2-7|TRBV7-6
CASSFFGRASAHEQYF
>TRBJ1-5|TRBV2
CASRAGTGDVERDQPQHF
>TRBJ2-2|TRBV4-1
CASSRIGQGGTSGRWDTGELFF
>TRBJ1-2|TRBV5-1
CASSQYGQGSYGYTF
>TRBJ2-1|TRBV6-4
CASSEGPLAGGIDEQFF
>TRBJ1-4|TRBV6-6
CASRYQGLYEKLFF
>TRBJ1-4|TRBV5-6
CASRSGQGANEKLFF
>TRBJ2-3|TRBV7-9
CASSVGTSFPDTQYF
>TRBJ2-7|TRBV12-1
CASSSARDREEGIYEQYF
>TRBJ2-7|TRBV18
CASSSPRDRQSYEQYF
>TRBJ2-1|TRBV4-1
CASSQVAGNNEQFF
>TRBJ1-5|TRBV6-5
CASSGDRRLPQHF
>TRBJ2-5|TRBV5-1
CASSSTGTRQETQYF
>TRBJ1-5|TRBV19
CASTSDRGHLQPQHF
>TRBJ1-2|TRBV2
CASSPTGGHYGYTF
>TRBJ1-4|TRBV10-3
CAISTGQGYEKLFF
>TRBJ2-5|TRBV5-8
CASSLMGGQETQYF
>TRBJ2-5|TRBV2
CASSETAVLQETQYF
>TRBJ2-1|TRBV7-8
CASSQTRLNEQFF
>TRBJ2-1|TRBV6-4
CASSGTSDTNEQFF
>TRBJ2-5|TRBV6-1
CASSETGQGPETQYF
>TRBJ2-7|TRBV4-1
CASSPGQGLYEQYF
>TRBJ2-7|TRBV15
CATSRDPGGADEQYF
>TRBJ1-5|TRBV19
CATGTEMVQPQHF
>TRBJ2-7|TRBV10-3
CAISEGLVEPYEQYF
>TRBJ1-2|TRBV5-1
CASSLTDRGFYGYTF
>TRBJ2-3|TRBV6-1
CASTGGITGDTQYF
>TRBJ2-7|TRBV7-9
CASSEGYYEQYF
>TRBJ2-5|TRBV9
CASSVGTQGETQYF
>TRBJ1-2|TRBV4-1
CASSQPRDRQRGYTF
>TRBJ2-2|TRBV7-3
CASSSTSGRAGELFF
>TRBJ2-2|TRBV5-6
CASSSLGLAGDTGELFF
>TRBJ1-6|TRBV21-1
CASSKGARGEQPSSYNSPLHF
>TRBJ2-7|TRBV6-5
CASSYSETTMREQYF
>TRBJ2-2|TRBV7-9
CASSLRSSTGELFF
>TRBJ1-5|TRBV28
CASKGERGKQGGVNQPQHF
>TRBJ1-2|TRBV30
CAWSPGGGYTF
>TRBJ1-1|TRBV13
CASSLVFGGNTEAFF
>TRBJ1-1|TRBV19
CASSSKGFKLENTEAFF
>TRBJ2-5|TRBV7-6
CASSLGTGQETQYF